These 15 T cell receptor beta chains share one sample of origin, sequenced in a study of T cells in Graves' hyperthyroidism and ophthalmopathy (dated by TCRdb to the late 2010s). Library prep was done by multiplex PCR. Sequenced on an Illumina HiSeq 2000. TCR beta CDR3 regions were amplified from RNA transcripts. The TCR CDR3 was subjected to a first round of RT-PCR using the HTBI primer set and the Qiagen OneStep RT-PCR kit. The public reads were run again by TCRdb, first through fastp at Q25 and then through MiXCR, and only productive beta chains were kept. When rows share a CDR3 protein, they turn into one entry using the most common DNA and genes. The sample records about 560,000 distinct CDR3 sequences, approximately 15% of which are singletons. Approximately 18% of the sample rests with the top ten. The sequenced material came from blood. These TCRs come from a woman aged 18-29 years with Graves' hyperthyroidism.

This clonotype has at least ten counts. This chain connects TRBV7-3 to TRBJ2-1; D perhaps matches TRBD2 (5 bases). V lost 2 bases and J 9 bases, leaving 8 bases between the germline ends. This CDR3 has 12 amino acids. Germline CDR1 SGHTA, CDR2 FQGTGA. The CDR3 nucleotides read TGTGCCAGCAGCTTATTTGGGAGTGAGCAGTTCTTC. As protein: CASSLFGSEQFF.

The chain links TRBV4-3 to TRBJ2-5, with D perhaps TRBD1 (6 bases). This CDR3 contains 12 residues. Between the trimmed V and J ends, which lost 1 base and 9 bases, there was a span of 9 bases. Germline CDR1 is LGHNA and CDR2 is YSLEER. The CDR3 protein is CASSQAGASQYF. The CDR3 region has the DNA TGCGCCAGCAGCCAAGCAGGGGCCTCCCAGTACTTC.

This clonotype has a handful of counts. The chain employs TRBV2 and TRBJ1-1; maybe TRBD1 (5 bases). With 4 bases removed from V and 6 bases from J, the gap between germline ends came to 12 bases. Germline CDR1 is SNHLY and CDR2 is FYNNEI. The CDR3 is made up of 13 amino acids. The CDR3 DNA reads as TGTGCCAGCAGTGGTCCCAGGGTGGCTGAAGCTTTCTTT. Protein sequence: CASSGPRVAEAFF.

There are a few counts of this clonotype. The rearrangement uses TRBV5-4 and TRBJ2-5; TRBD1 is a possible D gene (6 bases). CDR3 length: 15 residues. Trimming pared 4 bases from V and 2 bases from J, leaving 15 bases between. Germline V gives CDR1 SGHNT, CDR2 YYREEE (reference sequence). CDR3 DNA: TGTGCCAGCAGCCCCCGGGACACCTCTCAAGAGACCCAGTACTTC. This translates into CASSPRDTSQETQYF.

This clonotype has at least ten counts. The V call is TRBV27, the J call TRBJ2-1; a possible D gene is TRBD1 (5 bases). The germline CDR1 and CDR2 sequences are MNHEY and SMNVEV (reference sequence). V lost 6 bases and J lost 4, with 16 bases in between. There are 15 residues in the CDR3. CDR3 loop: CASSHRQITYNEQFF. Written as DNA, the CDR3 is TGTGCCAGCAGCCATAGACAGATCACGTACAATGAGCAGTTCTTC.

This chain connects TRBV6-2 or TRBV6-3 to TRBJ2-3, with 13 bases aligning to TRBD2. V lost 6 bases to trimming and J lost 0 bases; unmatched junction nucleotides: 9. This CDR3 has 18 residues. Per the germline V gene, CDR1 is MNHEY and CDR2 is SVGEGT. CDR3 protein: CASRRLAGGPASTDTQYF. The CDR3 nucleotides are TGTGCCAGCAGAAGACTAGCGGGGGGCCCAGCTAGCACAGATACGCAGTATTTT.

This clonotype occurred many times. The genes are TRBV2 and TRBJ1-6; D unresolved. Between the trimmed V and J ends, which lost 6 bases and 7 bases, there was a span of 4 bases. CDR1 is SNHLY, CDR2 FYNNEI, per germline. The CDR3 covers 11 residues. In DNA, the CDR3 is TGTGCCAGCAGCGTCAATTCACCCCTCCACTTT. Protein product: CASSVNSPLHF.

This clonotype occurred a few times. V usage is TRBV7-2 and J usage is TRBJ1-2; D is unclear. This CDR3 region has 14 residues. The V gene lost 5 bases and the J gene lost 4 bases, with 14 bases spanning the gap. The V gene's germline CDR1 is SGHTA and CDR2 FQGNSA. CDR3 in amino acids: CASSPQTEAYGYTF. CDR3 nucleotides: TGTGCCAGCAGCCCGCAGACTGAGGCCTATGGCTACACCTTC.

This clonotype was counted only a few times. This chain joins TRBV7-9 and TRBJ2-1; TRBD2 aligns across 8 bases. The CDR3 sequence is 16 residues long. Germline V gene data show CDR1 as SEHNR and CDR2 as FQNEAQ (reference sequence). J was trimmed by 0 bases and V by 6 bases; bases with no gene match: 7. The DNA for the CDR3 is TGTGCCAGCAGACCAAGCGGGGGTCCCTCCTACAATGAGCAGTTCTTC. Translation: CASRPSGGPSYNEQFF.

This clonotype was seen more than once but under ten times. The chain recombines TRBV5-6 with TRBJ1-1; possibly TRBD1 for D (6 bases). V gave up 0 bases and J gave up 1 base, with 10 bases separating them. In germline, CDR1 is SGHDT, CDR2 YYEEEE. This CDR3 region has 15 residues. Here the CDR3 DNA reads TGTGCCAGCAGCTTGGATAGGGGGGCGAACACTGAAGCTTTCTTT. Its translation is CASSLDRGANTEAFF.

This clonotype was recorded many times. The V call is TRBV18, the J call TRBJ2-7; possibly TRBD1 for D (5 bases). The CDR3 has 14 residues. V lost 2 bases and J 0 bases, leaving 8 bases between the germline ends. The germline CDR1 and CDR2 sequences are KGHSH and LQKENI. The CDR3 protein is CASSPGASSYEQYF. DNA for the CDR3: TGTGCCAGCTCACCAGGGGCCAGCTCCTACGAGCAGTACTTC. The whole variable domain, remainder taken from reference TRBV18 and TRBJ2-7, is NAGVMQNPRHLVRRRGQEARLRCSPMKGHSHVYWYRQLPEEGLKFMVYLQKENIIDESGMPKERFSAEFPKEGPSILRIQQVVRGDSAAYFCASSPGASSYEQYFGPGTRLTVT.

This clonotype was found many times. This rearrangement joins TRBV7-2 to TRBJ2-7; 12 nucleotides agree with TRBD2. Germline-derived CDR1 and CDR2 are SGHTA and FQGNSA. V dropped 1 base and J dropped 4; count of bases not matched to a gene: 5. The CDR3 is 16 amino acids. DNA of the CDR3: TGTGCCAGCAGCTTAGGACTAGCGGGAGCTGTGTACGAGCAGTACTTC. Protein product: CASSLGLAGAVYEQYF.

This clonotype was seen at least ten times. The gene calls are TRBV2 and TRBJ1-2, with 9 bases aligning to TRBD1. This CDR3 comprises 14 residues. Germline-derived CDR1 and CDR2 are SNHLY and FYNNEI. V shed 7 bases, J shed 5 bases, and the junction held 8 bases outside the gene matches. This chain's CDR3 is CASKGTGLPYGYTF. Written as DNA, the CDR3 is TGTGCCAGCAAAGGGACAGGGTTACCTTATGGCTACACCTTC.

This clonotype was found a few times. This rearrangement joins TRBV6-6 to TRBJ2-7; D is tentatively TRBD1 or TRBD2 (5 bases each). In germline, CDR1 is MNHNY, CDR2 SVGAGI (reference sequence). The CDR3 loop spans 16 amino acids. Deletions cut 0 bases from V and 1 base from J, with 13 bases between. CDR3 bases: TGTGCCAGCAGTTACTCCCAGGGATGGGGGTCCTACGAGCAGTACTTC. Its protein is CASSYSQGWGSYEQYF.

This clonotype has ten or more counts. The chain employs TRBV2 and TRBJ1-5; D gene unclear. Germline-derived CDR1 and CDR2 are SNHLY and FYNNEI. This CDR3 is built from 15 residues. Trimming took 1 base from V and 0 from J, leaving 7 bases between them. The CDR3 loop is CASSEGSVSNQPQHF. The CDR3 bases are TGTGCCAGCAGTGAAGGGTCAGTTAGCAATCAGCCCCAGCATTTT.